Listed below are T cell receptor beta chains from one sample, sequenced in a study of radiation and T cells in renal cell carcinoma. Measured with immunoSEQ multiplex PCR; TCRdb has only the in-frame clones, and not every one. The sample holds some 75,000 clones, about four fifths seen once. The material sequenced was blood, taken from a patient whose treatment included radiotherapy and nephrectomy. The receptors here all came from a man aged 60-69 years with renal cell carcinoma. Both conserved end residues are part of each CDR3. A D gene is named only where the DNA matches it firmly. Part of the rows lack a size; the others show once, few, many or a class for expanded clones.

V: TRBV27
D: TRBD2
size: -
J: TRBJ2-7
CDR3: CASSTSWTSGGEQYF
DNA: TGTGCCAGCAGTACATCCTGGACTAGCGGTGGGGAGCAGTACTTC

V: TRBV21-1
D: -
size: -
J: TRBJ2-7
CDR3: CASSKVRQGPRREQYF
DNA: TGTGCCAGCAGCAAAGTTCGACAGGGGCCGCGTCGGGAGCAGTACTTC

V: TRBV10-1
D: TRBD1
size: few
J: TRBJ1-3
CDR3: CASSHGQGITGNTIYF
DNA: TGCGCCAGCAGCCATGGACAGGGGATTACTGGAAACACCATATATTTT

V: TRBV11-2
D: TRBD1
size: -
J: TRBJ2-7
CDR3: CASSLDRIQGAPYEQYF
DNA: TGTGCCAGCAGCTTAGATCGGATACAGGGGGCCCCCTACGAGCAGTACTTC

V: TRBV7-2
D: -
size: -
J: TRBJ2-1
CDR3: CASRIVVATGEQFF
DNA: TGTGCCAGCAGAATAGTGGTAGCGACCGGGGAGCAGTTCTTC

V: TRBV5-1
D: -
size: -
J: TRBJ2-4
CDR3: CASRIFGGDIQYF
DNA: TGCGCCAGCAGAATCTTTGGAGGGGACATTCAGTACTTC

V: TRBV15
D: -
size: few
J: TRBJ1-4
CDR3: CATSKLFNEKLFF
DNA: TGTGCCACCAGCAAACTGTTTAATGAAAAACTGTTTTTT

V: TRBV6-5
D: -
size: -
J: TRBJ2-7
CDR3: CASTYTYEQYF
DNA: TGTGCCAGCACCTATACTTACGAGCAGTACTTC

V: TRBV4-2
D: -
size: -
J: TRBJ2-3
CDR3: CASSPRAPASTDTQYF
DNA: TGTGCCAGCAGCCCGCGGGCGCCAGCTAGCACAGATACGCAGTATTTT

V: TRBV29-1
D: TRBD1
size: few
J: TRBJ2-7
CDR3: CSVQPQGAIYEQYF
DNA: TGCAGCGTTCAGCCCCAGGGGGCTATCTACGAGCAGTACTTC

V: TRBV21-1
D: -
size: -
J: TRBJ2-5
CDR3: CASSKVRRPSGGETQYF
DNA: TGTGCCAGCAGCAAAGTTCGACGCCCTTCCGGAGGGGAGACCCAGTACTTC

V: TRBV28
D: -
size: -
J: TRBJ2-7
CDR3: CASSLSGSKNEQYF
DNA: TGTGCCAGCAGTTTGTCCGGAAGTAAAAACGAGCAGTACTTC

V: TRBV6-6
D: -
size: -
J: TRBJ2-7
CDR3: CASSYPPSSSPYEQYF
DNA: TGTGCCAGCAGTTACCCCCCCAGTTCCAGCCCCTACGAGCAGTACTTC

V: TRBV28
D: TRBD1
size: -
J: TRBJ1-2
CDR3: CASRGQGLHGYTF
DNA: TGTGCCAGCAGGGGACAGGGGCTTCATGGCTACACCTTC

V: TRBV28
D: TRBD2
size: -
J: TRBJ2-7
CDR3: CASSPGTSGRTSKSYEQYF
DNA: TGTGCCAGCAGTCCGGGGACTAGCGGGAGGACTTCCAAAAGCTACGAGCAGTACTTC

V: TRBV4-2
D: TRBD2
size: medium-sized
J: TRBJ2-1
CDR3: CASSQEALAGNEQFF
DNA: TGTGCCAGCAGCCAAGAGGCATTAGCGGGAAATGAGCAGTTCTTC

V: TRBV7-9
D: -
size: -
J: TRBJ2-4
CDR3: CASAPTQGGIQYF
DNA: TGTGCCAGCGCCCCAACCCAGGGGGGCATTCAGTACTTC

V: TRBV7-6
D: -
size: once
J: TRBJ2-5
CDR3: CASSLSLQETQYF
DNA: TGTGCCAGCAGCTTGTCCCTCCAAGAGACCCAGTACTTC

V: TRBV5-1
D: -
size: -
J: TRBJ2-3
CDR3: CASSLEAGPTDTQYF
DNA: TGCGCCAGCAGCTTGGAGGCGGGGCCCACAGATACGCAGTATTTT

V: TRBV5-1
D: -
size: -
J: TRBJ1-3
CDR3: CASSLDGTARSGNTIYF
DNA: TGCGCCAGCAGCTTGGATGGGACGGCGCGCTCTGGAAACACCATATATTTT

V: TRBV7-2
D: TRBD1
size: -
J: TRBJ2-1
CDR3: CASSFDGTGHYNEQFF
DNA: TGTGCCAGCAGCTTTGACGGGACAGGGCACTACAATGAGCAGTTCTTC

V: TRBV19
D: -
size: -
J: TRBJ2-4
CDR3: CASSIGGRLGNIQYF
DNA: TGTGCCAGTAGTATTGGAGGGCGCTTGGGAAACATTCAGTACTTC

V: TRBV14
D: -
size: -
J: TRBJ2-2
CDR3: CASSQSKDTGELFF
DNA: TGTGCCAGCAGCCAGAGTAAAGACACCGGGGAGCTGTTTTTT

V: TRBV4-2
D: TRBD1
size: -
J: TRBJ1-1
CDR3: CASSQGYGTGGNTEAFF
DNA: TGTGCCAGCAGCCAAGGTTATGGGACAGGAGGGAACACTGAAGCTTTCTTT

V: TRBV6-5
D: -
size: -
J: TRBJ1-2
CDR3: CASSSHRMANYGYTF
DNA: TGTGCCAGCAGTTCCCACAGGATGGCTAACTATGGCTACACCTTC

V: TRBV27
D: TRBD1
size: -
J: TRBJ1-4
CDR3: CASSFRAQGGLFF
DNA: TGTGCCAGCAGTTTTAGGGCGCAGGGGGGACTGTTTTTT

V: TRBV19
D: -
size: -
J: TRBJ2-7
CDR3: CASSIRSRGASEQYF
DNA: TGTGCCAGTAGTATACGGTCGAGGGGGGCCAGCGAGCAGTACTTC

V: TRBV6-1
D: -
size: once
J: TRBJ1-5
CDR3: CASSEGIHSNQPQHF
DNA: TGTGCCAGCAGTGAAGGAATCCATAGCAATCAGCCCCAGCATTTT

V: TRBV2
D: TRBD1
size: -
J: TRBJ2-7
CDR3: CASSRDRGLNEQYF
DNA: TGTGCCAGCAGCCGCGACAGGGGGCTAAACGAGCAGTACTTC

V: TRBV29-1
D: TRBD1
size: -
J: TRBJ1-3
CDR3: CSVVLPYGQGRVGNTIYF
DNA: TGCAGCGTTGTCTTACCATATGGACAGGGACGAGTTGGAAACACCATATATTTT

V: TRBV18
D: -
size: -
J: TRBJ2-2
CDR3: CASSPGRSNTGELFF
DNA: TGTGCCAGCTCACCAGGACGGTCGAACACCGGGGAGCTGTTTTTT

V: TRBV19
D: TRBD1
size: few
J: TRBJ1-2
CDR3: CASSIGDRGRVDGYTF
DNA: TGTGCCAGTAGTATTGGGGACAGGGGGCGCGTCGATGGCTACACCTTC

V: TRBV7-9
D: -
size: -
J: TRBJ2-7
CDR3: CASSSPDRSYEQYF
DNA: TGTGCCAGCAGCTCACCGGATAGGTCCTACGAGCAGTACTTC

V: TRBV6-1
D: -
size: -
J: TRBJ2-1
CDR3: CASSEQSRGQFF
DNA: TGTGCCAGCAGTGAACAATCGCGGGGGCAGTTCTTC

V: TRBV19
D: TRBD2
size: -
J: TRBJ2-3
CDR3: CASSTPGTSGTPTDTQYF
DNA: TGTGCCAGTAGTACCCCCGGGACTAGCGGGACCCCCACAGATACGCAGTATTTT

V: TRBV7-2
D: TRBD2
size: -
J: TRBJ2-5
CDR3: CASSLGAPGGVETQYF
DNA: TGTGCCAGCAGCTTAGGAGCGCCCGGGGGGGTGGAGACCCAGTACTTC

V: TRBV4-1
D: TRBD2
size: -
J: TRBJ2-7
CDR3: CASRPSGGGTYEQYF
DNA: TGCGCCAGCAGACCAAGCGGGGGGGGCACCTACGAGCAGTACTTC

V: TRBV6-1
D: -
size: -
J: TRBJ1-5
CDR3: CASSEMMGGDQPQHF
DNA: TGTGCCAGCAGTGAAATGATGGGGGGGGACCAGCCCCAGCATTTT

V: TRBV27
D: TRBD2
size: -
J: TRBJ2-7
CDR3: CASSSGSGRPEQYF
DNA: TGTGCCAGCAGTAGCGGGAGCGGGAGGCCCGAGCAGTACTTC

V: TRBV11-2
D: -
size: -
J: TRBJ2-3
CDR3: CASSLGRDTQYF
DNA: TGTGCCAGCAGCTTAGGTCGGGATACGCAGTATTTT

V: TRBV15
D: -
size: -
J: TRBJ2-3
CDR3: CATSRDGDYTDTQYF
DNA: TGTGCCACCAGCAGAGACGGAGACTACACAGATACGCAGTATTTT

V: TRBV18
D: TRBD1
size: -
J: TRBJ2-5
CDR3: CASSPTGGLETQYF
DNA: TGTGCCAGCTCACCAACAGGGGGCCTGGAGACCCAGTACTTC

V: TRBV9
D: TRBD2
size: -
J: TRBJ2-3
CDR3: CASSALGRGGTDTQYF
DNA: TGTGCCAGCAGCGCCCTGGGACGGGGGGGCACAGATACGCAGTATTTT

V: TRBV29-1
D: TRBD2
size: -
J: TRBJ2-2
CDR3: CSGSERGRAGELFF
DNA: TGCAGCGGGTCCGAGCGGGGTAGGGCCGGGGAGCTGTTTTTT

V: TRBV5-1
D: -
size: -
J: TRBJ2-5
CDR3: CASSLGRVQETQYF
DNA: TGCGCCAGCAGCTTGGGCAGGGTCCAAGAGACCCAGTACTTC

V: TRBV18
D: TRBD1
size: -
J: TRBJ1-5
CDR3: CASSLDRGNQPQHF
DNA: TGTGCCAGCTCTCTGGACAGGGGCAATCAGCCCCAGCATTTT

V: TRBV30
D: -
size: -
J: TRBJ1-1
CDR3: CAWSKQGNTEAFF
DNA: TGTGCCTGGTCAAAACAGGGGAACACTGAAGCTTTCTTT

V: TRBV29-1
D: TRBD1
size: -
J: TRBJ1-5
CDR3: CSVGQGGSNQPQHF
DNA: TGCAGCGTTGGACAGGGTGGGAGCAATCAGCCCCAGCATTTT

V: TRBV7-9
D: -
size: -
J: TRBJ2-1
CDR3: CASSPRGNTYNEQFF
DNA: TGTGCCAGCAGCCCCCGCGGGAACACCTACAATGAGCAGTTCTTC

V: TRBV7-2
D: TRBD1
size: -
J: TRBJ1-2
CDR3: CASSARDRGLAGYTF
DNA: TGTGCCAGCAGCGCCCGGGACAGGGGGCTAGCTGGCTACACCTTC

V: TRBV5-4
D: -
size: -
J: TRBJ2-7
CDR3: CASSLAGTPYEQYF
DNA: TGTGCCAGCAGCTTGGCAGGTACTCCCTACGAGCAGTACTTC

V: TRBV19
D: -
size: -
J: TRBJ2-1
CDR3: CASSIGSNNEQFF
DNA: TGTGCCAGTAGTATTGGGAGTAACAATGAGCAGTTCTTC

V: TRBV13
D: -
size: many
J: TRBJ1-1
CDR3: CASSSPASMTEAFF
DNA: TGTGCCAGCAGCTCCCCCGCAAGCATGACTGAAGCTTTCTTT

V: TRBV7-2
D: TRBD1
size: -
J: TRBJ2-7
CDR3: CASSLAGTGAYEQYF
DNA: TGTGCCAGCAGCTTAGCTGGGACAGGGGCCTACGAGCAGTACTTC

V: TRBV11-2
D: -
size: -
J: TRBJ2-3
CDR3: CASSSKIRLVPADTQYF
DNA: TGTGCCAGCAGCTCCAAAATCCGGCTAGTTCCCGCAGATACGCAGTATTTT

V: TRBV19
D: -
size: -
J: TRBJ2-4
CDR3: CASSIDRDHLAKNIQYF
DNA: TGTGCCAGTAGTATAGACAGAGATCATCTAGCCAAAAACATTCAGTACTTC

V: TRBV27
D: -
size: -
J: TRBJ2-1
CDR3: CASSFTGEQFF
DNA: TGTGCCAGCAGTTTCACGGGTGAGCAGTTCTTC

V: TRBV5-1
D: -
size: -
J: TRBJ1-2
CDR3: CASSVVANYGYTF
DNA: TGCGCCAGCAGTGTGGTGGCTAACTATGGCTACACCTTC

V: TRBV9
D: -
size: -
J: TRBJ2-7
CDR3: CASSPLQSPYEQYF
DNA: TGTGCCAGCAGCCCCCTACAGAGTCCCTACGAGCAGTACTTC